The 22 T cell receptor beta chains reported below all come from one sample, sequenced in a study of technical replicates of blood from several donors. The repertoire was sequenced with immunoSEQ multiplex PCR; TCRdb's copy has only in-frame clones and lacks some. Seen here are roughly 70,000 clones, roughly 93% observed once, and the top ten hold over 0.2%. The sequenced sample was T cells isolated from PBMCs. The receptor set was obtained from a human donor in good health.

The rearrangement joins TRBV11-2 to TRBJ1-2; 11 bases agree with TRBD1. The V gene's germline CDR1 is SGHAT and CDR2 FQNNGV. The CDR3 is made up of 15 amino acids. The trim removed 7 bases at V and 2 bases at J, leaving 6 bases unmatched. The CDR3: CASTRDRGFNYGYTF. Written as DNA, the CDR3 is TGTGCCAGCACCCGGGACAGGGGGTTCAACTATGGCTACACCTTC.

The chain links TRBV19 to TRBJ2-1, with 8 bases matching TRBD2. V trimming: 2 bases; J trimming: 4 bases; junction bases outside the gene matches: 7. Germline V CDR1 and CDR2: LNHDA, SQIVND (reference sequence). CDR3 size: 16 residues. CDR3: CASSISRGAPYNEQFF. CDR3 DNA: TGTGCCAGTAGTATATCGCGGGGGGCTCCATACAATGAGCAGTTCTTC.

The rearrangement uses TRBV5-1 and TRBJ2-2; 8 positions agree with TRBD1. CDR1 SGHRS and CDR2 YFSETQ come from the germline V gene. This CDR3 contains 15 residues. With 1 base clipped from V and 3 bases from J, the junction kept 2 bases outside the gene matches. This CDR3 reads CASSLLDRDTGELFF. Written as DNA, the CDR3 is TGCGCCAGCAGCTTGTTGGACAGGGACACCGGGGAGCTGTTTTTT.

V and J are TRBV7-2 and TRBJ1-4, with TRBD1 matching 7 bases. The J segment lost 2 bases and the V segment lost 5 bases, leaving 2 bases of the junction unmatched. There are 14 residues in the CDR3. Germline lookup yields CDR1 SGHTA and CDR2 FQGNSA. CDR3 in DNA: TGTGCCAGCAGCCAGACAGGGACTAATGAAAAACTGTTTTTT. Its protein product is CASSQTGTNEKLFF. The full variable domain, completed using reference TRBV7-2 and TRBJ1-4, is GAGVSQSPSNKVTEKGKDVELRCDPISGHTALYWYRQSLGQGLEFLIYFQGNSAPDKSGLPSDRFSAERTGGSVSTLTIQRTQQEDSAVYLCASSQTGTNEKLFFGSGTQLSVL.

The chain links TRBV2 to TRBJ2-3, with unresolved D. The V end lost 1 base, the J end lost 3 bases, and 14 bases lay between the germline ends. The CDR3 runs 16 residues. CDR1 and CDR2 from the germline V gene are SNHLY and FYNNEI. CDR3 region: CASSEVAPTGTDTQYF. The CDR3 DNA sequence: TGTGCCAGCAGTGAAGTCGCACCCACGGGTACAGATACGCAGTATTTT.

This chain uses TRBV29-1 with TRBJ2-1; maybe TRBD2 (5 bases). This CDR3 contains 11 residues. The germline V gene has CDR1 SQVTM and CDR2 ANQGSEA. V lost 7 bases and J 1 base, leaving 5 bases between the germline ends. CDR3 sequence (DNA): TGCAGCGCGGGGTCCTACAATGAGCAGTTCTTC. This translates into CSAGSYNEQFF.

The rearrangement uses TRBV7-9 and TRBJ2-1; 7 nucleotides align to TRBD1. The V gene's germline CDR1 is SEHNR and CDR2 FQNEAQ (reference sequence). V dropped 4 bases and J dropped 7; count of bases not matched to a gene: 10. The CDR3 runs to 15 residues. The CDR3 DNA sequence: TGTGCCAGCAGCTCCGGACAGGCTACTAGGAATGAGCAGTTCTTC. Encoded protein: CASSSGQATRNEQFF.

This clone turned up a few times. The V and J genes are TRBV7-3 and TRBJ1-6; the match to TRBD1 covers 7 bases. V was pared by 0 bases and J by 8 bases, with 10 bases of the junction left unmatched. Germline V CDR1 and CDR2: SGHTA, FQGTGA. The length of the CDR3 is 17 residues. CDR3 coding DNA: TGTGCCAGCAGCTTAACGTCTTGGACAGGCGAGCATTCACCCCTCCACTTT. This translates into CASSLTSWTGEHSPLHF.

The rearrangement links TRBV4-1 to TRBJ2-2, with D uncertain. Per germline, CDR1 MGHRA and CDR2 YSYEKL. V was clipped by 0 bases and J by 3 bases, with 17 bases between them. This CDR3 is built from 18 residues. CDR3 residues: CASSQEVTTPTDTGELFF. DNA for the CDR3: TGCGCCAGCAGCCAAGAGGTTACTACCCCCACGGACACCGGGGAGCTGTTTTTT.

This chain links TRBV4-1 with TRBJ2-1; 7 nucleotides line up with TRBD2. Germline V gives CDR1 MGHRA, CDR2 YSYEKL. J was trimmed by 0 bases and V by 0 bases; bases with no gene match: 5. The CDR3 sequence is 17 residues long. The CDR3 loop is CASSQDQRTSSYNEQFF. The CDR3 DNA is TGCGCCAGCAGCCAAGATCAAAGGACTAGCTCCTACAATGAGCAGTTCTTC.

The gene calls are TRBV6-6 and TRBJ2-3; D might be TRBD1 (5 bases). Germline CDR1 and CDR2: MNHNY and SVGAGI (reference sequence). The germline V and J ends were trimmed by 6 bases and 1 base, with 8 bases remaining between them. This CDR3 contains 13 residues. The CDR3 spells CASRGRGTDTQYF. CDR3 coding DNA: TGTGCCAGCAGGGGGCGCGGCACAGATACGCAGTATTTT.

V and J are TRBV5-6 and TRBJ1-6; 8 bases map to TRBD1. From germline, CDR1 is SGHDT and CDR2 YYEEEE. The CDR3 sequence is 17 residues long. The ends lost 4 bases at V and 4 bases at J; junction bases unmatched: 10. The CDR3 here is CASSPGQGRAYNSPLHF. CDR3 bases: TGTGCCAGCAGCCCCGGACAGGGACGTGCGTATAATTCACCCCTCCACTTT.

A remark on this clone: A junction boundary mismatches the germline segment, possibly from a read error. The chain uses TRBV19 and TRBJ2-7, with 10 bases lining up with TRBD2. This CDR3 has 14 amino acids. Germline V CDR1 and CDR2: LNHDA, SQIVND (reference sequence). CDR3 DNA sequence: TGTGCCAGTAGTCTAGACCTAGCGGGGGACGAGCAGTACTTC. Translation: CASSLDLAGDEQYF.

This clone occurred once. The chain carries TRBV6-5 and TRBJ2-7; 8 bases are a match to TRBD1. Germline CDR1 is MNHEY and CDR2 is SVGAGI. Trimming took 6 bases from V and 2 from J; bases not matched to a gene: 6. The CDR3 extends over 14 amino acids. The CDR3 reads CASSSRTGPYEQYF. The CDR3 DNA is TGTGCCAGCAGCTCCCGGACAGGGCCCTACGAGCAGTACTTC.

This sequence joins TRBV7-6 and TRBJ2-1; no clear D. The germline V and J ends were trimmed by 2 bases and 6 bases, with 11 bases remaining between them. Germline V gives CDR1 SGHVS, CDR2 FNYEAQ. CDR3 length equals 14 residues. The CDR3 is CASSLRRVSNEQFF. The CDR3 bases are TGTGCCAGCAGCTTACGCCGGGTGTCCAATGAGCAGTTCTTC.

The chain recombines TRBV5-6 with TRBJ2-1; TRBD2 agrees at 8 bases. The length of the CDR3 is 15 residues. The germline CDR1 and CDR2 sequences are SGHDT and YYEEEE. Losses at the gene ends were 0 bases for V and 6 bases for J; bases not matched to a gene: 5. CDR3 sequence: CASSLGAGGGNEQFF. The CDR3 nucleotides read TGTGCCAGCAGCTTGGGCGCGGGAGGAGGCAATGAGCAGTTCTTC. The full variable domain, rest sourced from reference TRBV5-6 and TRBJ2-1, is DAGVTQSPTHLIKTRGQQVTLRCSPKSGHDTVSWYQQALGQGPQFIFQYYEEEERQRGNFPDRFSGHQFPNYSSELNVNALLLGDSALYLCASSLGAGGGNEQFFGPGTRLTVL.

The chain couples TRBV28 to TRBJ1-5; TRBD1 agrees at 10 bases. CDR1 MDHEN and CDR2 SYDVKM come from the germline V gene. CDR3 length: 18 amino acids. The J segment lost 0 bases and the V segment lost 8 bases, leaving 13 bases of the junction unmatched. CDR3 nucleotide sequence: TGTGCCAGCGCAGTTCCGGGACAGGGGCACTATAGCAATCAGCCCCAGCATTTT. Encoded protein: CASAVPGQGHYSNQPQHF.

The chain uses TRBV11-2 and TRBJ1-3; D is perhaps TRBD1 (6 bases). This CDR3 comprises 13 residues. V dropped 1 base and J dropped 8 bases, with 9 bases sitting between them. Germline V gives CDR1 SGHAT, CDR2 FQNNGV. Written as DNA, the CDR3 is TGTGCCAGCAGCTTAGGGGCAGGGGACACCATATATTTT. It codes for CASSLGAGDTIYF.

J is TRBJ1-5 and V is TRBV21-1; the table's D call, TRBD1, has no DNA check behind it. TRBV21-1 is a recognized pseudogene. The CDR3 is 15 amino acids. The CDR3 is CASSKRRDIDQPQHF. The CDR3 region has the DNA TGTGCCAGCAGCAAGAGAAGGGACATTGATCAGCCCCAGCATTTT.

This clone is a singleton in its sample. V gene TRBV1 combines with J gene TRBJ2-7; TRBD2 reflects the table's D call only, with no check against the DNA. TRBV1 constitutes a pseudogene. CDR3 size: 16 residues. The CDR3 DNA reads as TGCACCAGCAGCCAAGATGGGCTAGCGGGGTCCTACGAGCAGTACTTC. It codes for CTSSQDGLAGSYEQYF.

The chain joins TRBV7-9 to TRBJ1-2; D gene ambiguous. Trimming cost V 0 bases and J 7 bases, with 9 bases left between them. The CDR3 loop spans 13 amino acids. The germline gives CDR1 SEHNR, CDR2 FQNEAQ (reference sequence). The CDR3 sequence is CASSLASPIGYTF. CDR3 coding DNA: TGTGCCAGCAGCTTAGCTAGCCCTATTGGCTACACCTTC.

The chain recombines TRBV6-5 with TRBJ1-1; TRBD1 is a possible D gene (6 bases). V was pared by 6 bases and J by 6 bases, with 17 bases between. CDR1 MNHEY and CDR2 SVGAGI come from the germline V gene. CDR3 length equals 14 residues. The CDR3 sequence is CASRSTGVISEAFF. CDR3 bases: TGTGCCAGCAGATCGACAGGAGTAATCTCTGAAGCTTTCTTT.